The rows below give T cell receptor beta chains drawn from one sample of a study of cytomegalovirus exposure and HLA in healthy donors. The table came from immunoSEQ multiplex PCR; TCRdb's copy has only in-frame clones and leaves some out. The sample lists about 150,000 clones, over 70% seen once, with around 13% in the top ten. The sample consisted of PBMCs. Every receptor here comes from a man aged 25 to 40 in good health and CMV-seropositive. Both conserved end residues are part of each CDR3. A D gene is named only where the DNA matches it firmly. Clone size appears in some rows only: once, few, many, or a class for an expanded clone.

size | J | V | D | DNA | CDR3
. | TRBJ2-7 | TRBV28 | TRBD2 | TGTGCCAGCAGTTGGACTAGCGGGAGTACCGAGCAGTACTTC | CASSWTSGSTEQYF
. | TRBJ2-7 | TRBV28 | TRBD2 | TGTGCCAGCGGGACTAGCGGGAACTACGAGCAGTACTTC | CASGTSGNYEQYF
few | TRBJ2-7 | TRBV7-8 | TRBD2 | TGTGCCAGCAGCGGGCCGGGACTAGCGGGAGTAGGGTACGAGCAGTACTTC | CASSGPGLAGVGYEQYF
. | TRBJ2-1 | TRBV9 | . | TGTGCCAGCAGCGTTTACAGCAGCGGCTACAATGAGCAGTTCTTC | CASSVYSSGYNEQFF
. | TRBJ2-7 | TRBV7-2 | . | TGTGCCAGTAGGGGGGGGGCTGGTTACGAGCAGTACTTC | CASRGGAGYEQYF
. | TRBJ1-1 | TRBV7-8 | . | TGTGCCAGCAGCTTATATATAGGGAGCACTGAAGCTTTCTTT | CASSLYIGSTEAFF
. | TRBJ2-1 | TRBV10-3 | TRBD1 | TGTGCCACCGGGACAGGGCGAATTGAGCAGTTCTTC | CATGTGRIEQFF
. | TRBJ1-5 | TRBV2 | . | TGTGCCAGCAGTGACCCCCAACACAGTCAGCCCCAGCATTTT | CASSDPQHSQPQHF
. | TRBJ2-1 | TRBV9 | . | TGTGCCAGCAGCGCCAGGGGTTTCAACAATGAGCAGTTCTTC | CASSARGFNNEQFF
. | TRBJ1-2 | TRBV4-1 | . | TGCGCCAGCAGCCAAGACGTCGACAGTTGGTATGGCTACACCTTC | CASSQDVDSWYGYTF
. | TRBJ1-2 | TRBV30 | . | TGTGCCTGGAGTGAAGTAGCTGGCTACACCTTC | CAWSEVAGYTF
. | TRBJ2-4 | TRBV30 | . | TGTGCCTGGAGAGCTAGCGCCTCAGGAAACATTCAGTACTTC | CAWRASASGNIQYF
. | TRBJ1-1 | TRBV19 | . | TGTGCCAGTAGTATTGAAGGGGGTAGCACTGAAGCTTTCTTT | CASSIEGGSTEAFF
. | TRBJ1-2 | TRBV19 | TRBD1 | TGTGCCAGTGCCCTTAGGACGACAGGGGTCCCTGGGTATGGCTACACCTTC | CASALRTTGVPGYGYTF
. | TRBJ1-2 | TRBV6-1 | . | TGTGCCAGCAGTGACGCCGGCAGCGCCAACTATGGCTACACCTTC | CASSDAGSANYGYTF
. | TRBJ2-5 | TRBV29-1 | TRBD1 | TGCAGCGTGGGACAGGGAGAGACCCAGTACTTC | CSVGQGETQYF
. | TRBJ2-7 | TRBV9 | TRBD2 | TGTGCCAGCAGCCCCCTAGCGGGAGGGGGCGACGAGCAGTACTTC | CASSPLAGGGDEQYF
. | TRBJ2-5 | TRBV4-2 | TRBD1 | TGTGCCAGCAGCCTAAGTCGGGGACAGGGAGAGACCCAGTACTTC | CASSLSRGQGETQYF
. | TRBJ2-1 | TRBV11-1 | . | TGTGCCAGCAGCTTGGACAGAAGCTCCTACAATGAGCAGTTCTTC | CASSLDRSSYNEQFF
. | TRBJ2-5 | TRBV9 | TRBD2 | TGTGCCAGCAGCACTATAGCGGGGGTCCAAGAGACCCAGTACTTC | CASSTIAGVQETQYF
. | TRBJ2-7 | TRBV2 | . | TGTGCCAGCAGTGAAGTAGGGGAAGGGCCCAACGAGCAGTACTTC | CASSEVGEGPNEQYF
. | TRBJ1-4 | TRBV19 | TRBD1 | TGTGCCAGTAGCTCCGGGACAGGGTCGGCTAATGAAAAACTGTTTTTT | CASSSGTGSANEKLFF
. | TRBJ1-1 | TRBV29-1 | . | TGCAGCGCTCGAACAGGGATGAACACTGAAGCTTTCTTT | CSARTGMNTEAFF
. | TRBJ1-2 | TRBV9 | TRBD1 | TGTGCCAGCAGCGTAGGCCAAGGGGGCGATGGCTACACCTTC | CASSVGQGGDGYTF
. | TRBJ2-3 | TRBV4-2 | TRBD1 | TGTGCCAGCAGCCAAGATCAGGGCAGGGGGCTCACAGATACGCAGTATTTT | CASSQDQGRGLTDTQYF
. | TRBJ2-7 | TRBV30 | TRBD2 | TGTGCCTGGAGGGGGGGACTAGAAGGGCAATACGAGCAGTACTTC | CAWRGGLEGQYEQYF
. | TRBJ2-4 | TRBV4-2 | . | TGTGCCAGCAGCCAAGGGCAACAGTCCCAGAGGGGGAACATTCAGTACTTC | CASSQGQQSQRGNIQYF
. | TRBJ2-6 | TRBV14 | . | TGTGCCAGCAGCCAAGATCCCATTCATACTGGACAGTACTCTGGGGCCAACGTCCTGACTTTC | CASSQDPIHTGQYSGANVLTF
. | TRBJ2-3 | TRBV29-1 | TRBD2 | TGCAGCGTTTTAGCGGGAGCAGATACGCAGTATTTT | CSVLAGADTQYF
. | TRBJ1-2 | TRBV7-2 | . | TGTGCCAGCAGCTTTACGGGGGGGGCACAAGGCTACACCTTC | CASSFTGGAQGYTF
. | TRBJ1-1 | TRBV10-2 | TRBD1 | TGCGCCAGCACGATGTCGGCGGGGACAGGGTCTGAAGCTTTCTTT | CASTMSAGTGSEAFF
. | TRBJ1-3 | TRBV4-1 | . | TGCGCCAGCAGCCGAGTTACAGCTGGAAACACCATATATTTT | CASSRVTAGNTIYF
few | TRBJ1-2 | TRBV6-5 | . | TGTGCCAGCAGTGAAGCTACCATTTATGGCTACACCTTC | CASSEATIYGYTF
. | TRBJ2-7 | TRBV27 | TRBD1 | TGTGCCAGCAGTTTAGGGACAGGGGTCAACGAGCAGTACTTC | CASSLGTGVNEQYF
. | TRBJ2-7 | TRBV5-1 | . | TGCGCCAGCAGCTTGTCTGGCTTTCTTGCCCACGAGCGGTACTTC | CASSLSGFLAHERYF
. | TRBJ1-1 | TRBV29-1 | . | TGCAGCACGAAACAGGGGAACACTGAAGCTTTCTTT | CSTKQGNTEAFF
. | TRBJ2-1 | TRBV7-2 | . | TGTGCCAGCAGCTTTGAGTACAATGAGCAGTTCTTC | CASSFEYNEQFF
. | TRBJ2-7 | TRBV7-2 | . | TGTGCCAGCAGCTTATTTGCGGGTGGCCTTTTTGAGCAGTACTTC | CASSLFAGGLFEQYF
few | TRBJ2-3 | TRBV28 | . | TGTGCCAGCAGTGTGCAGGGGAGAGGAGATACGCAGTATTTT | CASSVQGRGDTQYF
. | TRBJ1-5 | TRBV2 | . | TGTGCCAGCAGTGTGGAGACAGGTTACAATCAGCCCCAGCATTTT | CASSVETGYNQPQHF
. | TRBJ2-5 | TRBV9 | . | TGTGCCAGCAGCGGTGGGAGTCCGAAAGAGACCCAGTACTTC | CASSGGSPKETQYF
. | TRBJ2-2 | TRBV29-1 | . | TGCAGCGTTTTCCTCCCTCTCCCCGGGGAGCTGTTTTTT | CSVFLPLPGELFF
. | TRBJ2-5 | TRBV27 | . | TGTGCCAGCAGTTATGCGGTCGGCGAGACCCAGTACTTC | CASSYAVGETQYF
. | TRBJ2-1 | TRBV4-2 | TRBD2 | TGTGCCAGCAGCCAAGGACTAGCCCCCCCCGAGCAGTTCTTC | CASSQGLAPPEQFF
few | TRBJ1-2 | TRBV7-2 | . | TGTGCCAGCAGCGTCCGTAACAGCAACTATGGCTACACCTTC | CASSVRNSNYGYTF
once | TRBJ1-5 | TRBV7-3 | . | TGTGCCAGCAGCTCTAAAACAGGGACCAATCAGCCCCAGCATTTT | CASSSKTGTNQPQHF
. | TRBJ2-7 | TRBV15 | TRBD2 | TGTGCCACCAGCAGAGATCCTCGGACTAGCGGCCATATCATCGAGCAGTACTTC | CATSRDPRTSGHIIEQYF
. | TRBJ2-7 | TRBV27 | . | TGTGCCAGCAGTTTATTCGGTGGCAGGGCCTACGAGCAGTACTTC | CASSLFGGRAYEQYF
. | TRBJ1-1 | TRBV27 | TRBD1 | TGTGCCAGCGGAAGGGACAGATTGAACACTGAAGCTTTCTTT | CASGRDRLNTEAFF
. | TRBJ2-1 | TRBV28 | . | TGTGCCAGCAATGCAGGGGACAATGAGCAGTTCTTC | CASNAGDNEQFF
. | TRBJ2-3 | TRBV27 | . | TGTGCCAGCAGTTTAGCCCGGACTACTAGCACAGATACGCAGTATTTT | CASSLARTTSTDTQYF
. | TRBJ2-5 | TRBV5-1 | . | TGCGCCAGCAGTTACACCGGGGGTGAAGAGACCCAGTACTTC | CASSYTGGEETQYF
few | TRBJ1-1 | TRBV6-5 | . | TGTGCCAGCAGCCAAATTCCTGAAGCTTTCTTT | CASSQIPEAFF